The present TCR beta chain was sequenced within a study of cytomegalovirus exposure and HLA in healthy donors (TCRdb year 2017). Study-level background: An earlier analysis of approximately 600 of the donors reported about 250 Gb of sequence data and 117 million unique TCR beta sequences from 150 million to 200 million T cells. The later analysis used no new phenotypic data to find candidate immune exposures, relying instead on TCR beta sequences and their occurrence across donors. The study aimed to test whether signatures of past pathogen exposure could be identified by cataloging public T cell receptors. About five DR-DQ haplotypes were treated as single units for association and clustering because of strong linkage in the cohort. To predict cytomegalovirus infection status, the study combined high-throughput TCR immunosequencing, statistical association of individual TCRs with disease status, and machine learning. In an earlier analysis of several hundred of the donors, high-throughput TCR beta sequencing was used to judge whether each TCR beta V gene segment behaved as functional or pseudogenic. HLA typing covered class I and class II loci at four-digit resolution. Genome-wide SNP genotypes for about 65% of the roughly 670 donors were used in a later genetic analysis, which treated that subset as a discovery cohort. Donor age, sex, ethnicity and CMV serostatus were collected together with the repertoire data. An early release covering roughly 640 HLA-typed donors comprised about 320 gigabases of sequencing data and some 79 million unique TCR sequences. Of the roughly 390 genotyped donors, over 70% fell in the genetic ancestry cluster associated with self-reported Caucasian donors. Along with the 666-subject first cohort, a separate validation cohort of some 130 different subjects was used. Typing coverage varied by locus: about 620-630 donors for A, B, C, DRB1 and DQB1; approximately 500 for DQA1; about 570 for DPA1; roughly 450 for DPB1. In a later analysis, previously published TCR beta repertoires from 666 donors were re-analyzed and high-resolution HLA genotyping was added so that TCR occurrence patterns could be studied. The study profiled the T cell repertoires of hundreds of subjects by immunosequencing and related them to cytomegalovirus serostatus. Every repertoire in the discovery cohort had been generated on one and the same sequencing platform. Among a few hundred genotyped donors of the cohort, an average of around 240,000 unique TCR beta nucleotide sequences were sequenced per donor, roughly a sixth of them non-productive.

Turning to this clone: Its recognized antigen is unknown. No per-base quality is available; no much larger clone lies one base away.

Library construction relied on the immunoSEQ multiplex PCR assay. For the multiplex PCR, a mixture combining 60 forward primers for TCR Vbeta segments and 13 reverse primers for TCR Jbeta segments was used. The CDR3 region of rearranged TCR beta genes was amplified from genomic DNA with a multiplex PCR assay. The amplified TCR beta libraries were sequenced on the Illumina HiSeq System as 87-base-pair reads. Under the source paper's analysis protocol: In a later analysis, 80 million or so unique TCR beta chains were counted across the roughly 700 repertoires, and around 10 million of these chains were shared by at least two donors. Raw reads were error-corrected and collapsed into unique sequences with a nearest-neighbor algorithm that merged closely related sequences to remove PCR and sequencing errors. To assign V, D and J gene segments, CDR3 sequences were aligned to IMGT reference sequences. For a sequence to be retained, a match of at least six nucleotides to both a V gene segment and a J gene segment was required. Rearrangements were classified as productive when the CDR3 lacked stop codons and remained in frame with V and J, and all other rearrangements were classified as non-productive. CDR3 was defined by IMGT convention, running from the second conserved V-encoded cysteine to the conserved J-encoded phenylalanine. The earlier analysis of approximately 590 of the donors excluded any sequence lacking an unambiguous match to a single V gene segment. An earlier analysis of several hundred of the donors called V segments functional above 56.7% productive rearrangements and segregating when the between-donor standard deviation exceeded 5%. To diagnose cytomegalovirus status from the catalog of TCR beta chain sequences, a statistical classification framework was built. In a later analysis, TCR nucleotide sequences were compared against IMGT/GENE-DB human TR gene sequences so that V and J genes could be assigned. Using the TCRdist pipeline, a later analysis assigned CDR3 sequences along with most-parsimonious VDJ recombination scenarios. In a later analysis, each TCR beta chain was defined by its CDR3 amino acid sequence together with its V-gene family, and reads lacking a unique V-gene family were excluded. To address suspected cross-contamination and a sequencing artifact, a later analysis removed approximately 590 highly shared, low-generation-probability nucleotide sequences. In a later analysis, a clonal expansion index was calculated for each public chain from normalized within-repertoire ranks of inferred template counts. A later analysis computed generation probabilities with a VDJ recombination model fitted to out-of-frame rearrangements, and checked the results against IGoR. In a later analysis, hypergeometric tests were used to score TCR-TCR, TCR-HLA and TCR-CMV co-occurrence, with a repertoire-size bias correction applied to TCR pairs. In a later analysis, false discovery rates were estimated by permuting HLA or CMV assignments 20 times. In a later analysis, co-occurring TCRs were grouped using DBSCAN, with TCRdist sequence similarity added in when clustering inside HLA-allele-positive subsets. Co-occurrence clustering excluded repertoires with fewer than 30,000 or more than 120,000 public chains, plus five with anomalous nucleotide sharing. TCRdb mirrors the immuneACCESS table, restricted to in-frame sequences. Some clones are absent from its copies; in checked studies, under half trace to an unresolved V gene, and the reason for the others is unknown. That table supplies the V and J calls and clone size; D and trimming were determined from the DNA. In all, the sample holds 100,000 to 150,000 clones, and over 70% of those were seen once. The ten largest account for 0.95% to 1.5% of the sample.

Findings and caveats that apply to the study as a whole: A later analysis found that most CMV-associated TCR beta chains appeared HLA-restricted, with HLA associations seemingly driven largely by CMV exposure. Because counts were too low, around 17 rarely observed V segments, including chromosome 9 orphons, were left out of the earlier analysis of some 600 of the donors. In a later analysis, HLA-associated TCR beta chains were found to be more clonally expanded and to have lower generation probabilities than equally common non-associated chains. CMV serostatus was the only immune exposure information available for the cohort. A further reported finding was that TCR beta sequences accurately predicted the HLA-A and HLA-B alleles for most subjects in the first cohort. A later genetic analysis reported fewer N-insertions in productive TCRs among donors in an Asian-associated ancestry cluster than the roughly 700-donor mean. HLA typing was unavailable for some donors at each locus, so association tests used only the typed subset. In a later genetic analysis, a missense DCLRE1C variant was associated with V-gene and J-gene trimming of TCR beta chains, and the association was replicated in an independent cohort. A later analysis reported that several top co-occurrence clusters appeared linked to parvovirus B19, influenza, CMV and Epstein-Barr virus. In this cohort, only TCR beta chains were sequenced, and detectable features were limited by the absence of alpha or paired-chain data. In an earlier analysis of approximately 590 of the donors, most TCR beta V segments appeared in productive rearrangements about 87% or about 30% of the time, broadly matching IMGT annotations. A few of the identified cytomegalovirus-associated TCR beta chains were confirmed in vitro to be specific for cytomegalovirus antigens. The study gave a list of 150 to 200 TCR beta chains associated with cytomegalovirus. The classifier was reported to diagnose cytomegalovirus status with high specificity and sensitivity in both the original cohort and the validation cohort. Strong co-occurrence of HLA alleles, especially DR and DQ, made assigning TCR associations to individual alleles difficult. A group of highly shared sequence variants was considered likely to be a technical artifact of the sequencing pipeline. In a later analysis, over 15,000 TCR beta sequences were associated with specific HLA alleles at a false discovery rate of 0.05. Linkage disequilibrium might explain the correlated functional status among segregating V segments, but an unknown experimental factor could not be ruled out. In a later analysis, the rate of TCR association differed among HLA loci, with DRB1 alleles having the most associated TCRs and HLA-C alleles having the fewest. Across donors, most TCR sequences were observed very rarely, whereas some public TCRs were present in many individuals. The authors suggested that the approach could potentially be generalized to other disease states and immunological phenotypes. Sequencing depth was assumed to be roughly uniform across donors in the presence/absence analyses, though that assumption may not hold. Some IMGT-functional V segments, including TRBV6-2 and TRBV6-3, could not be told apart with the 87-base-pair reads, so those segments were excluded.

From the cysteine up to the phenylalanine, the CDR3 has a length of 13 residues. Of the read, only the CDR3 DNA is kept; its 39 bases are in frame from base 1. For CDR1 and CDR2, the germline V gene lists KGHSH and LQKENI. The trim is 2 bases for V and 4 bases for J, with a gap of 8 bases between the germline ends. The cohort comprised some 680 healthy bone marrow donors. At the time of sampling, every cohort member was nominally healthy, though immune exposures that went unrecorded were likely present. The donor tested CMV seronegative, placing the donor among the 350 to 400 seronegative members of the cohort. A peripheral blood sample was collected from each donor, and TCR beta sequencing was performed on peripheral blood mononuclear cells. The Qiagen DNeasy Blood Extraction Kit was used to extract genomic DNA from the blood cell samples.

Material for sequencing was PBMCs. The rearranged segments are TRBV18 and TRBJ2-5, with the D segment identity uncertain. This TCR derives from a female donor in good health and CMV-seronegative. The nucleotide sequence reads TGTGCCAGCTCACCAGCAGGTCCAGAGACCCAGTACTTC. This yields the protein CASSPAGPETQYF.